A selection of T cell receptor beta chains follows, all from one sample in a study of response to subunit inactivated influenza vaccine. TCRdb recomputed calls from the RT-PCR reads with MiXCR, one row per CDR3 protein. The sample lists a few hundred thousand distinct CDR3 sequences; about a fifth were seen once. Sequencing used PBMCs from blood, obtained 21 months after vaccination. The origin of the receptors is a man between 45 and 75 years old who received an inactivated influenza vaccine. Each CDR3 is given with its conserved first and last residue. A D gene is named only where the DNA matches it firmly. Only part of the rows carry a size: once, few, many, or a class if the clone is expanded.

>TRBJ2-5|NA|TRBV12-3/TRBV12-4|NA
CASSPAVTGGTQYF
TGTGCCAGCAGCCCCGCAGTGACTGGGGGGACCCAGTACTTC
>TRBJ2-6|NA|TRBV11-1|once
CASSPVWDIKGSRANVLTF
TGTGCCAGCAGCCCAGTATGGGACATTAAGGGCAGCAGGGCCAACGTCCTGACTTTC
>TRBJ2-5|TRBD1|TRBV6-5|few
CASSYSVPGTGGRETQYF
TGTGCCAGCAGTTACTCTGTTCCCGGGACAGGGGGTAGGGAGACCCAGTACTTC
>TRBJ1-4|NA|TRBV15|few
CATSRTRQVSTNEKLFF
TGTGCCACCAGCAGAACAAGACAGGTATCAACTAATGAAAAACTGTTTTTT
>TRBJ2-1|NA|TRBV19|NA
CASSRGRAAPVSYNEQFF
TGTGCCAGTAGCAGAGGACGAGCGGCACCAGTTTCCTACAATGAGCAGTTCTTC
>TRBJ1-4|NA|TRBV15|NA
CATSTGAGGEKLFF
TGTGCCACCAGCACGGGGGCAGGAGGTGAAAAACTGTTTTTT
>TRBJ2-3|TRBD2|TRBV25-1|few
CASSDSSGYTDTQYF
TGTGCCAGCAGTGATTCTAGCGGGTACACAGATACGCAGTATTTT
>TRBJ1-5|NA|TRBV23-1|NA
CASSQSIRLRNQPQHF
TGCGCCAGCAGTCAATCCATCCGCTTACGCAATCAGCCCCAGCATTTT
>TRBJ1-1|TRBD1|TRBV19|few
CASTGRGRKAFF
TGTGCCAGTACGGGAAGGGGGCGAAAAGCTTTCTTT
>TRBJ2-2|TRBD1|TRBV5-1|few
CASSWGQGDVTGELFF
TGCGCCAGCAGCTGGGGACAGGGTGATGTCACCGGGGAGCTGTTTTTT
>TRBJ1-3|NA|TRBV20-1|few
CSATLDGNTIYF
TGCAGTGCCACCCTAGATGGAAACACCATATATTTT
>TRBJ2-7|NA|TRBV2|few
CASSEEAGRTYEQYF
TGTGCCAGCAGTGAAGAAGCGGGCCGGACCTACGAGCAGTACTTC
>TRBJ2-3|NA|TRBV7-2|NA
CASSLPYTQYF
TGTGCCAGCAGCTTACCGTATACGCAGTATTTT
>TRBJ2-2|TRBD1|TRBV12-3/TRBV12-4|NA
CASSLVQGASGELFF
TGTGCCAGCAGTTTGGTACAGGGGGCATCCGGGGAGCTGTTTTTT
>TRBJ1-3|TRBD1|TRBV12-3/TRBV12-4|few
CASSLGQGPDTIYF
TGTGCCAGCAGTTTGGGACAGGGGCCGGACACCATATATTTT
>TRBJ1-2|NA|TRBV11-2|many
CASSLRTGANYGYTF
TGTGCCAGCAGCCTAAGGACTGGAGCTAACTATGGCTACACCTTC
>TRBJ2-4|NA|TRBV6-1|NA
CASRDRLAKNIQYF
TGTGCCAGTCGAGACAGACTAGCCAAAAACATTCAGTACTTC
>TRBJ2-2|NA|TRBV28|few
CASSLAGLSGELFF
TGTGCCAGCAGTTTAGCGGGACTCTCCGGGGAGCTGTTTTTT
>TRBJ2-1|TRBD1|TRBV29-1|few
CSVRTGLYNEQFF
TGCAGCGTTCGGACAGGTCTATACAATGAGCAGTTCTTC
>TRBJ2-7|NA|TRBV25-1|once
CASSEPGTYEQYF
TGTGCCAGCAGTGAGCCAGGGACCTACGAGCAGTACTTC
>TRBJ1-2|NA|TRBV4-1|NA
CASSLEAGLYGYTF
TGCGCCAGCAGCCTCGAGGCGGGGTTGTATGGCTACACCTTC
>TRBJ1-1|NA|TRBV6-1|few
CASSEWGVMNTEAFF
TGTGCCAGCAGTGAATGGGGCGTCATGAACACTGAAGCTTTCTTT
>TRBJ2-3|TRBD2|TRBV10-3|NA
CATIAGGTDTQYF
TGTGCCACCATAGCGGGAGGCACAGATACGCAGTATTTT
>TRBJ1-1|NA|TRBV10-3|few
CAISESVKGSNTEAFF
TGTGCCATCAGTGAGTCGGTAAAGGGGTCGAACACTGAAGCTTTCTTT
>TRBJ1-1|NA|TRBV29-1|many
CSVRPGPDTEAFF
TGCAGCGTCAGGCCAGGGCCGGACACTGAAGCTTTCTTT
>TRBJ2-7|NA|TRBV6-5|NA
CASSYGIESYEQYF
TGTGCCAGCAGTTACGGGATAGAAAGTTACGAGCAGTACTTC
>TRBJ1-5|TRBD1|TRBV7-8|few
CASSKGTGSNQPQHF
TGTGCCAGCAGCAAGGGGACAGGTTCCAATCAGCCCCAGCATTTT
>TRBJ1-2|NA|TRBV7-8|NA
CASSFGGRDSGYTF
TGTGCCAGCAGCTTTGGGGGGAGGGATTCTGGCTACACCTTC
>TRBJ1-4|NA|TRBV7-9|few
CASRPSVGGRELFF
TGTGCCAGCAGGCCTTCAGTGGGGGGACGAGAACTGTTTTTT
>TRBJ2-2|NA|TRBV2|many
CASSEGDLATGELFF
TGTGCCAGCAGTGAAGGGGACTTAGCCACCGGGGAGCTGTTTTTT
>TRBJ1-6|NA|TRBV5-4|NA
CASSLGVGNSPLHF
TGTGCCAGCAGCTTGGGGGTAGGCAATTCACCCCTCCACTTT
>TRBJ2-3|NA|TRBV29-1|few
CSVKRGSGTDTQYF
TGCAGCGTTAAAAGGGGTAGCGGCACAGATACGCAGTATTTT
>TRBJ1-5|NA|TRBV30|few
CAWSVGVGRYQPQHF
TGTGCCTGGAGTGTGGGAGTCGGACGTTATCAGCCCCAGCATTTT
>TRBJ2-4|NA|TRBV9|NA
CASSVDSGEANIQYF
TGTGCCAGCAGCGTAGACAGTGGGGAGGCGAACATTCAGTACTTC
>TRBJ1-6|NA|TRBV6-1|few
CASRALEGLGSPLHF
TGTGCCAGCAGGGCCTTAGAGGGGTTGGGTTCACCCCTCCACTTT
>TRBJ2-2|TRBD2|TRBV15|NA
CATSRELAGYTGELFF
TGTGCCACCAGCAGAGAGCTAGCGGGTTACACCGGGGAGCTGTTTTTT
>TRBJ2-7|NA|TRBV5-6|NA
CASSLLTAYEQYF
TGTGCCAGCAGCTTGTTGACAGCCTACGAGCAGTACTTC
>TRBJ1-2|NA|TRBV20-1|few
CSFREDGYTF
TGCAGTTTCAGGGAAGATGGCTACACCTTC
>TRBJ2-7|TRBD1|TRBV24-1|NA
CATSDSGGSREQYF
TGTGCCACCAGTGACTCAGGGGGAAGCCGCGAGCAGTACTTC
>TRBJ1-5|NA|TRBV9|few
CASSVAPGANQPQHF
TGTGCCAGCAGCGTAGCTCCGGGGGCCAATCAGCCCCAGCATTTT
>TRBJ2-1|NA|TRBV3-1|few
CASSDMNEQFF
TGTGCCAGCAGCGACATGAATGAGCAGTTCTTC
>TRBJ2-2|NA|TRBV7-8|once
CASSLFARVDTGELFF
TGTGCCAGCAGCTTGTTTGCCAGGGTCGACACCGGGGAGCTGTTTTTT
>TRBJ2-7|NA|TRBV7-2|few
CASSADGANRVYEQYF
TGTGCCAGCAGCGCAGACGGTGCCAATCGGGTCTACGAGCAGTACTTC
>TRBJ1-4|NA|TRBV29-1|many
CSVGFSSGPNEKLFF
TGCAGCGTTGGGTTTAGCAGCGGACCTAATGAAAAACTGTTTTTT
>TRBJ2-5|NA|TRBV20-1|few
CSADQREKETQYF
TGCAGTGCCGATCAACGGGAGAAAGAGACCCAGTACTTC
>TRBJ1-2|NA|TRBV24-1|NA
CATSDFGGYTF
TGTGCCACCAGTGATTTCGGTGGCTACACCTTC
>TRBJ1-3|NA|TRBV20-1|NA
CSAREGTWGNTIYF
TGCAGTGCTAGAGAAGGGACCTGGGGAAACACCATATATTTT
>TRBJ1-1|NA|TRBV5-1|NA
CASSLETGLGTEAFF
TGCGCCAGCAGCTTGGAAACAGGGTTGGGCACTGAAGCTTTCTTT
>TRBJ1-4|NA|TRBV4-3|few
CASSQDNWESLNEKLFF
TGCGCCAGCAGCCAAGATAATTGGGAGTCCCTCAATGAAAAACTGTTTTTT
>TRBJ1-5|NA|TRBV7-9|few
CASSLAFNQPQHF
TGTGCCAGCAGCTTAGCCTTCAATCAGCCCCAGCATTTT
>TRBJ1-2|TRBD1|TRBV29-1|NA
CSALHPTTGGPYGYTF
TGCAGCGCCCTCCACCCCACTACAGGGGGACCCTATGGCTACACCTTC
>TRBJ1-5|NA|TRBV7-9|many
CASSTNNQPQHF
TGTGCCAGCAGCACAAATAATCAGCCCCAGCATTTT
>TRBJ2-5|NA|TRBV24-1|few
CATSDFCETQYF
TGTGCCACCAGTGATTTTTGTGAGACCCAGTACTTC
>TRBJ2-2|NA|TRBV5-5|NA
CASSFDMTGPGELFF
TGTGCCAGCAGCTTCGACATGACAGGCCCCGGGGAGCTGTTTTTT
>TRBJ2-1|NA|TRBV19|NA
CATMTGRRNSYNEQFF
TGTGCCACCATGACAGGGAGGCGAAACTCCTACAATGAGCAGTTCTTC
>TRBJ1-5|NA|TRBV2|few
CASSVRTRQDQPQHF
TGTGCCAGCAGTGTCAGGACAAGACAAGATCAGCCCCAGCATTTT
>TRBJ1-6|NA|TRBV7-2|many
CASSLGARSSYNSPLHF
TGTGCCAGCAGCTTAGGCGCCCGAAGCTCCTATAATTCACCCCTCCACTTT
>TRBJ2-2|NA|TRBV12-3/TRBV12-4|many
CASSLGANTGELFF
TGTGCCAGCAGTTTAGGGGCGAACACCGGGGAGCTGTTTTTT